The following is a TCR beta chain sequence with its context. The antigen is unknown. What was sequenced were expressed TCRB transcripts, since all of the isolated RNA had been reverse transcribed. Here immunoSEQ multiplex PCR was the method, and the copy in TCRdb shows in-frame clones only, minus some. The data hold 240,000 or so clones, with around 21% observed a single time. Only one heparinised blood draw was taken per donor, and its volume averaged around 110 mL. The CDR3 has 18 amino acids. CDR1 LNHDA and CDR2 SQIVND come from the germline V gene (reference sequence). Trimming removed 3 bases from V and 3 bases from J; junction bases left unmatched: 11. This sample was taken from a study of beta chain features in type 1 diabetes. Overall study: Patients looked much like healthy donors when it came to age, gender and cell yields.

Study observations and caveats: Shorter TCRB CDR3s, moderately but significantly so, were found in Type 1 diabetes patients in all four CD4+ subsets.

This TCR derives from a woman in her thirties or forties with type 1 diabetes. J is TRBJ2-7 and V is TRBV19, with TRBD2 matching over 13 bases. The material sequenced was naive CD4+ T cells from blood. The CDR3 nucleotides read TGTGCCAGTAGTATGTCAAGACTAGCGGGAGGCCCGGGCTACGAGCAGTACTTC. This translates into CASSMSRLAGGPGYEQYF.